These T cell receptor beta chains were read from a single sample in a study of shared clonotypes between healthy human individuals. Data came from immunoSEQ multiplex PCR; TCRdb stores just in-frame clones and leaves some out. The table shows about 2.4 million clones, with over 85% occurring only once. The sample taken for sequencing was naive CD4+ T cells from PBMCs. These TCRs come from a man aged 18-30 years in good health. Some clones in this sample may be carry-over from other donors' samples. Each CDR3 is given with its conserved first and last residue. D genes are given only for firm matches. Part of the rows lack a size; the others show once, few, many or a class for expanded clones.

d_call	clone_size	v_call	j_call	cdr3_aa	cdr3_nt
-	-	TRBV5-1	TRBJ2-5	CASSPQNTAQETQYF	TGCGCCAGCAGCCCCCAAAATACAGCCCAAGAGACCCAGTACTTC
-	-	TRBV11-2	TRBJ2-7	CASSTLWRRNYEQYF	TGTGCCAGCAGCACTTTGTGGAGAAGAAACTACGAGCAGTACTTC
-	once	TRBV5-1	TRBJ1-5	CASSPGRGTSNQPQHF	TGCGCCAGCAGCCCCGGACGAGGAACCTCCAATCAGCCCCAGCATTTT
-	-	TRBV5-1	TRBJ2-2	CASSTIAGSASKELFF	TGCGCCAGCAGCACAATCGCAGGGTCCGCCTCAAAGGAGCTGTTTTTT
-	-	TRBV18	TRBJ2-5	CASSPLAVLPSGAAQETQYF	TGTGCCAGCTCACCATTGGCCGTATTGCCTTCGGGGGCCGCTCAGGAGACCCAGTACTTC
-	-	TRBV6-1	TRBJ1-4	CASSGGDKASGKLFF	TGTGCCAGCAGTGGAGGGGACAAAGCTTCCGGAAAACTGTTTTTT
TRBD1	-	TRBV28	TRBJ1-1	CASSPTDRGTEAFF	TGTGCCAGCAGTCCGACGGACAGGGGCACTGAAGCTTTCTTT
TRBD1	-	TRBV5-1	TRBJ1-1	CASNGQGASAFF	TGCGCCAGCAACGGACAGGGGGCCTCAGCTTTCTTT
-	-	TRBV10-3	TRBJ2-2	CAIRGSHSSNTGELFF	TGTGCCATCAGGGGGTCCCACTCTTCGAACACCGGGGAGCTGTTTTTT
TRBD1	-	TRBV10-2	TRBJ1-2	CASSEQAGGNYGYTF	TGCGCCAGCAGTGAGCAGGCAGGGGGAAACTATGGCTACACCTTC
-	once	TRBV19	TRBJ1-1	CASRRDLMAFF	TGTGCCAGTAGGCGAGATCTGATGGCTTTCTTT
-	-	TRBV28	TRBJ1-5	CASSLSSLKGQPQHF	TGTGCCAGCAGTTTGAGTTCATTAAAGGGTCAGCCCCAGCATTTT
-	few	TRBV5-1	TRBJ1-1	CASSLVSGLMVEAFF	TGCGCCAGCAGCTTGGTGTCAGGGCTAATGGTCGAAGCTTTCTTT
-	once	TRBV18	TRBJ1-5	CASSPLVNQPQHF	TGTGCCAGCTCACCACTCGTGAATCAGCCCCAGCATTTT
-	-	TRBV14	TRBJ2-7	CASGPGTPSYEQYF	TGTGCCAGCGGGCCCGGGACACCTTCCTACGAGCAGTACTTC
TRBD1	-	TRBV29-1	TRBJ1-5	CSVDPGQGSYSNQPQHF	TGCAGCGTTGACCCGGGACAGGGCTCTTATAGCAATCAGCCCCAGCATTTT
TRBD1	-	TRBV5-1	TRBJ2-7	CASDWGGQGSYEQYF	TGCGCCAGCGATTGGGGGGGACAGGGGTCCTACGAGCAGTACTTC
TRBD2	-	TRBV19	TRBJ2-2	CASSPSGRPLTGELFF	TGTGCCAGTAGTCCAAGCGGGAGGCCGCTCACCGGGGAGCTGTTTTTT
TRBD1	-	TRBV7-8	TRBJ1-2	CASSAGQNYGYTF	TGTGCCAGCAGCGCGGGACAGAACTATGGCTACACCTTC
-	-	TRBV10-1	TRBJ2-1	CASSGHSSYNEQFF	TGCGCCAGCAGCGGCCATAGCTCCTACAATGAGCAGTTCTTC
-	-	TRBV9	TRBJ2-3	CASSVAPPDTQYF	TGTGCCAGCAGCGTAGCTCCCCCAGATACGCAGTATTTT
-	-	TRBV28	TRBJ2-7	CASSSGTLNYEQYF	TGTGCCAGCAGTTCCGGGACATTAAACTACGAGCAGTACTTC
-	-	TRBV2	TRBJ2-1	CASRGLLDRNEQFF	TGTGCCAGCAGAGGTCTTCTAGATCGGAATGAGCAGTTCTTC
-	few	TRBV6-9	TRBJ1-2	CARQYGYTF	TGTGCCAGGCAATATGGCTACACCTTC
-	-	TRBV19	TRBJ1-5	CASSMSGYGNQPQHF	TGTGCCAGTAGTATGTCAGGGTACGGCAATCAGCCCCAGCATTTT
-	-	TRBV6-5	TRBJ2-7	CASSYVQTTATYEQYF	TGTGCCAGCAGTTACGTACAAACGACGGCTACCTACGAGCAGTACTTC
TRBD1	-	TRBV5-1	TRBJ2-5	CASNTNGQGAMETQYF	TGCGCCAGCAACACCAACGGACAGGGGGCTATGGAGACCCAGTACTTC
-	-	TRBV28	TRBJ2-3	CASSLGGANTDTQYF	TGTGCCAGCAGTTTGGGTGGCGCCAACACAGATACGCAGTATTTT
TRBD1	-	TRBV28	TRBJ1-5	CASSSQGYQPQHF	TGTGCCAGCAGTTCACAGGGGTATCAGCCCCAGCATTTT
TRBD2	-	TRBV29-1	TRBJ2-1	CSAAGGTSGNNEQFF	TGCAGCGCGGCGGGCGGGACTAGCGGAAACAATGAGCAGTTCTTC
-	-	TRBV7-2	TRBJ1-2	CASSLEASSYYGYTF	TGTGCCAGCAGCTTAGAGGCCAGCAGTTACTATGGCTACACCTTC
-	-	TRBV4-3	TRBJ1-1	CASSQEDGRGEAFF	TGCGCCAGCAGCCAAGAGGACGGGAGGGGTGAAGCTTTCTTT
-	once	TRBV28	TRBJ1-5	CASSPRGTRYQPQHF	TGTGCCAGCAGCCCCCGAGGGACACGGTATCAGCCCCAGCATTTT
-	-	TRBV2	TRBJ2-5	CASTRDNKGTQYF	TGTGCCAGCACTCGAGACAACAAAGGGACCCAGTACTTC
TRBD1	-	TRBV6-1	TRBJ1-1	CASNLLTGVNTEAFF	TGTGCCAGCAACCTTCTAACAGGGGTGAACACTGAAGCTTTCTTT